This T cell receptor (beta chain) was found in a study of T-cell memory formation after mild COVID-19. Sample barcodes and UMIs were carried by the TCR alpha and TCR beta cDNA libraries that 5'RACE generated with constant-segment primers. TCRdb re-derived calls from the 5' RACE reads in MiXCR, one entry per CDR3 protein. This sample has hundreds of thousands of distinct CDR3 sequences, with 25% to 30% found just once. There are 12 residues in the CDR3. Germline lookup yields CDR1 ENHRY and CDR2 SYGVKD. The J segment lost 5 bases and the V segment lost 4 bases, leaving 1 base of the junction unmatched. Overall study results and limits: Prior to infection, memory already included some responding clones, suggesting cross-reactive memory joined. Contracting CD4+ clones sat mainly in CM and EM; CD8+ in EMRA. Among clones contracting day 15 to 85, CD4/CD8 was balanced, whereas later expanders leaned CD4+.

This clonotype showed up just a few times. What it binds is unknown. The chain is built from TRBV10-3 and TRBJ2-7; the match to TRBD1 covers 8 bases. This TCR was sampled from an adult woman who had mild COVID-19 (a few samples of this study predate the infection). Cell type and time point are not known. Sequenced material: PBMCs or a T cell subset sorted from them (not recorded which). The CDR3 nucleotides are TGTGCCATCAGTGTACAGGGGGACGAGCAGTACTTC. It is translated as CAISVQGDEQYF.